This T cell receptor beta chain came from a study of radiotherapy plus CTLA-4 blockade in lung cancer. Background on the study: Objective responses were documented in approximately 18% of patients, with disease control in roughly 34%.

Study results and limitations: Clones of tumor-derived TCRs expanded in blood after radiotherapy plus ipilimumab. Early clone dynamics of blood T cells, plus interferon-beta, reportedly predicted response best.

As for this clone: Its antigen remains unidentified.

Germline V lookup: CDR1 DFQATT, CDR2 SNEGSKA (reference sequence). Trimming cost V 4 bases and J 8 bases, with 11 bases left between them. The CDR3 covers 11 residues. Sequenced by immunoSEQ multiplex PCR; TCRdb stores in-frame clones only, minus some. The sample consists of tens of thousands of clones, under 80% of them appearing once. Lung cancer patients with chemo-refractory metastatic non-small-cell disease were given focal radiation plus CTLA-4 blockade with ipilimumab. The chain is built from TRBV20-1 and TRBJ1-2; TRBD1 might be the D (5 bases). The source material was peripheral blood, sampled from a patient treated with radiotherapy plus ipilimumab. The receptor was derived from a human donor with non-small cell lung cancer whose response to radiotherapy plus ipilimumab could not be evaluated. Some clones in this sample may be carry-over from other donors' samples. The CDR3 DNA reads as TGCAGTGCTACGGGGGTAGACGGCTACACCTTC. As protein: CSATGVDGYTF.